A selection of T cell receptor beta chains follows, all from one sample in a study of T cell responses to AZD1222 COVID-19 vaccine. The assay was immunoSEQ multiplex PCR, and TCRdb's table has in-frame clones only and misses some. The table shows 100,000 to 130,000 clones, with 92% occurring only once. Sequenced material: peripheral blood, taken 28 days after the second AZD1222 dose. All receptors derive from an adult who received the AZD1222 COVID-19 vaccine. Each CDR3 is given with its conserved first and last residue. Fields, in order: D gene, CDR3 length, clone size, J gene, V gene, CDR3 DNA, CDR3 protein. A D gene is named only where the DNA matches it firmly. The size field is filled for only some rows; it gives once, few, many or a size class.

TRBD1	14	-	TRBJ1-1	TRBV19	TGTGCCAGTAGCAATCACAGGGGGGGCACTGAAGCTTTCTTT	CASSNHRGGTEAFF
-	15	-	TRBJ2-5	TRBV4-1	TGCGCCAGCAGCCAAGTAGCCGGGGGAGTAGAGACCCAGTACTTC	CASSQVAGGVETQYF
TRBD2	18	-	TRBJ2-3	TRBV7-9	TGTGCCAGCAGCTTAGCGTTAGGGACTAGCGGGGCCAAAGATACGCAGTATTTT	CASSLALGTSGAKDTQYF
-	13	-	TRBJ2-2	TRBV7-2	TGTGCCAGCAGCTTACGGCTGGCCGGGGAGCTGTTTTTT	CASSLRLAGELFF
TRBD1	12	-	TRBJ1-2	TRBV28	TGTGCCAGCTGGACAGGGAACTATGGCTACACCTTC	CASWTGNYGYTF
-	13	-	TRBJ1-1	TRBV7-6	TGTGCCAGCAGCTTAGCAGATAACACTGAAGCTTTCTTT	CASSLADNTEAFF
-	15	-	TRBJ1-6	TRBV27	TGTGCCAGCAGTCTCCGGGACGGCCCTAATTCACCCCTCCACTTT	CASSLRDGPNSPLHF
-	13	-	TRBJ1-1	TRBV18	TGTGCCAGCTCACCACAGGAGGGTAGCGAAGCTTTCTTT	CASSPQEGSEAFF
TRBD2	15	-	TRBJ2-1	TRBV2	TGTGCCAGCGGGCTAGCGGGGGGGAGGTACAATGAGCAGTTCTTC	CASGLAGGRYNEQFF
-	12	-	TRBJ1-5	TRBV7-2	TGTGCCACCTCAGGAGACAATCAGCCCCAGCATTTT	CATSGDNQPQHF
TRBD2	16	-	TRBJ2-1	TRBV19	TGTGCCAGTAGCCCAAAAGCGGGGGGCACCTACAATGAGCAGTTCTTC	CASSPKAGGTYNEQFF
-	17	-	TRBJ2-6	TRBV7-3	TGTGCCAGCAGGAGACCGAGCAGCGGATCCCAGGCCAACGTCCTGACTTTC	CASRRPSSGSQANVLTF
-	13	-	TRBJ2-3	TRBV27	TGTGCCAGCAGTGGCTTAGCAGCAGATACGCAGTATTTT	CASSGLAADTQYF
TRBD1	15	-	TRBJ2-7	TRBV6-1	TGTGCCAGCAGTGAATCGGCAGGGGGCCTTTACGAGCAGTACTTC	CASSESAGGLYEQYF
-	14	-	TRBJ1-2	TRBV6-2/TRBV6-3	TGTGCCAGCAGTTCGTCCGGGGAGTCCTATGGCTACACCTTC	CASSSSGESYGYTF
TRBD1	17	-	TRBJ1-4	TRBV19	TGTGCCAGTAGTACTCGACAGGGCTGGTCAACTAATGAAAAACTGTTTTTT	CASSTRQGWSTNEKLFF
TRBD2	14	-	TRBJ2-1	TRBV7-2	TGTGCCAGCAGCTTAGCTGCGGGGGAGGGTGAGCAGTTCTTC	CASSLAAGEGEQFF
-	15	once	TRBJ2-1	TRBV7-7	TGTGCCAGCAGCTTAGGAGCAGGGATACCCAATGAGCAGTTCTTC	CASSLGAGIPNEQFF
-	16	-	TRBJ1-5	TRBV5-5	TGTGCCAGCAGCGACTGGACAAGGGGGGTGAATCAGCCCCAGCATTTT	CASSDWTRGVNQPQHF
-	13	-	TRBJ2-3	TRBV10-1	TGCGCCAGCAGCCCCCCCAATACAGATACGCAGTATTTT	CASSPPNTDTQYF
-	18	-	TRBJ2-7	TRBV19	TGTGCCAGTCGCCGGGGACACCTCAACGCCGGGGGGCCCTACGAGCAGTACTTC	CASRRGHLNAGGPYEQYF
-	14	-	TRBJ2-2	TRBV5-1	TGCGCCAGCAGCTTGACGGTGAACACCGGGGAGCTGTTTTTT	CASSLTVNTGELFF
-	13	-	TRBJ1-2	TRBV28	TGTGCCATCCCCGGACAGTCCTCGGGTGGCTACACCTTC	CAIPGQSSGGYTF
TRBD2	19	-	TRBJ2-3	TRBV19	TGTGCCAGTAGACCGGGACTAGCGGGAGGCCATTCTAGCACAGATACGCAGTATTTT	CASRPGLAGGHSSTDTQYF
TRBD1	17	-	TRBJ1-6	TRBV10-1	TGCGCCAGCACCATGGCTCGGACAGGGGCCCTGAATTCACCCCTCCACTTT	CASTMARTGALNSPLHF
-	14	-	TRBJ1-5	TRBV28	TGTGCCAGCAGTTTATGGGCGGGTAATCAGCCCCAGCATTTT	CASSLWAGNQPQHF
-	15	once	TRBJ2-6	TRBV2	TGTGCCAGCGCTGACTCGTACTCTGGGGCCAACGTCCTGACTTTC	CASADSYSGANVLTF
-	14	-	TRBJ1-6	TRBV7-3	TGTGCCAGCAGCTTAAACCTCTATAATTCACCCCTCCACTTT	CASSLNLYNSPLHF